The 15 T cell receptor beta chains below come from one sample, sequenced in a study of cytomegalovirus exposure and HLA in healthy donors. Primers: 60 Vbeta forward and 13 Jbeta reverse. The protocol was immunoSEQ multiplex PCR, while the TCRdb copy is restricted to in-frame clones and leaves out a portion. The table includes 150,000 to 170,000 clones, less than 80% detected once. Sample: PBMCs. The receptor source for this set is a man younger than 45 in good health and CMV-seronegative.

The chain uses TRBV28 and TRBJ2-1, with TRBD2 identical over 10 bases. V was pared by 5 bases and J by 9 bases, with 10 bases of the junction left unmatched. Germline CDR1 is MDHEN and CDR2 is SYDVKM. CDR3 length: 15 residues. The CDR3 DNA reads as TGTGCCAGCAGTCCCGTGGAGCGGGGGGGCAGTGAGCAGTTCTTC. Translation gives CASSPVERGGSEQFF.

V usage is TRBV2 and J usage is TRBJ2-4; D is perhaps TRBD2 (7 bases). Germline V lookup: CDR1 SNHLY, CDR2 FYNNEI. CDR3 length equals 15 residues. Trimming took off 8 bases at V and 0 bases at J, with 14 bases between the two ends. Here the CDR3 reads CASGGDTLAKNIQYF. CDR3 bases: TGTGCCAGCGGGGGGGACACTCTAGCCAAAAACATTCAGTACTTC. Together with reference TRBV2 and TRBJ2-4, the CDR3 gives the full variable domain: EPEVTQTPSHQVTQMGQEVILRCVPISNHLYFYWYRQILGQKVEFLVSFYNNEISEKSEIFDDQFSVERPDGSNFTLKIRSTKLEDSAMYFCASGGDTLAKNIQYFGAGTRLSVL.

This rearrangement joins TRBV5-6 to TRBJ2-4, with D possibly matching TRBD2 (7 bases). The germline CDR1 and CDR2 sequences are SGHDT and YYEEEE. V was trimmed by 4 bases and J by 0 bases, leaving 20 bases between them. CDR3 length equals 18 residues. CDR3 DNA: TGTGCCAGCAGCGCGACGTGGGGGGCGGGGGTAGCCAAAAACATTCAGTACTTC. This gives the protein CASSATWGAGVAKNIQYF.

This clone was counted between two and nine times. The CDR3, as DNA: TGTGCCAGCAGTGAAGAGGGGGCGCTCTATGGCTACACCTTC. This sequence encodes CASSEEGALYGYTF. This chain joins TRBV2 and TRBJ1-2; 7 positions agree with TRBD1. There are 14 residues in the CDR3. Per germline, CDR1 SNHLY and CDR2 FYNNEI. The junction had 3 bases not matched to a gene; V was cut back by 1 base and J by 4 bases.

The chain couples TRBV29-1 to TRBJ2-1; weak D call: TRBD1 (5 bases). The CDR3 totals 15 residues. The germline CDR1 and CDR2 sequences are SQVTM and ANQGSEA. With 2 bases removed from V and 0 bases from J, the gap between germline ends came to 11 bases. The CDR3: CSVELVQASYNEQFF. The CDR3 DNA is TGCAGCGTTGAACTGGTACAGGCCTCCTACAATGAGCAGTTCTTC.

This chain connects TRBV7-3 to TRBJ2-1; 11 bases are a match to TRBD2. CDR3 size: 16 residues. The J segment lost 2 bases and the V segment lost 5 bases, leaving 5 bases of the junction unmatched. CDR1 SGHTA and CDR2 FQGTGA come from the germline V gene. The CDR3 DNA follows: TGTGCCAGCAGCACTCCGGGACTAGCGGCCTACAATGAGCAGTTCTTC. Encoded protein: CASSTPGLAAYNEQFF.

This chain links TRBV6-5 with TRBJ2-2, with TRBD2 as a possible D gene (5 bases). Per the germline V gene, CDR1 is MNHEY and CDR2 is SVGAGI. V was clipped by 2 bases and J by 6 bases, with 7 bases between them. The CDR3 is 13 residues long. The CDR3, as DNA: TGTGCCAGCAGTTACCTAGCCGCCGGGGAGCTGTTTTTT. It specifies CASSYLAAGELFF.

This clone was seen a few times. This chain links TRBV5-1 with TRBJ1-2; 8 nucleotides line up with TRBD1. The CDR3 has 14 residues. Looked up from germline, CDR1 is SGHRS and CDR2 is YFSETQ. The junction had 6 bases not matched to a gene; V was cut back by 1 base and J by 7 bases. In nucleotides, the CDR3 is TGCGCCAGCAGCTTGATGCAGGGGGCTGGTGGCTACACCTTC. This encodes CASSLMQGAGGYTF.

This chain links TRBV19 with TRBJ2-5, with 8 bases that match TRBD1. Per germline, CDR1 LNHDA and CDR2 SQIVND (reference sequence). V lost 3 bases and J lost 4; bases outside the gene matches: 4. CDR3 length equals 14 residues. Here the CDR3 reads CASSIGQGGETQYF. For the CDR3, the DNA is TGTGCCAGTAGTATTGGACAGGGAGGAGAGACCCAGTACTTC.

CDR3 protein: CASSPPGTSTDTQYF. CDR3 sequence (DNA): TGTGCCAGCTCACCACCCGGGACAAGCACAGATACGCAGTATTTT. This chain uses TRBV18 with TRBJ2-3, with a possible D match to TRBD1 (6 bases). V lost 0 bases and J 0 bases, leaving 7 bases between the germline ends. This CDR3 has 15 residues. Per the germline V gene, CDR1 is KGHSH and CDR2 is LQKENI.

Note on this clone: This specimen includes other DNA sequences encoding the same CDR3. V usage is TRBV2 and J usage is TRBJ1-1; 8 bases map to TRBD1. The ends lost 5 bases at V and 1 base at J; junction bases unmatched: 3. Per the germline V gene, CDR1 is SNHLY and CDR2 is FYNNEI. The CDR3 sequence is 14 residues long. CDR3 nucleotides: TGTGCCAGCAGTCGTGACAGGGGGAACACTGAAGCTTTCTTT. Translation: CASSRDRGNTEAFF.

Remarks on this clone: Germline and junction disagree at one end, which may indicate a read error. The rearrangement links TRBV30 to TRBJ1-2; D is possibly TRBD1 (5 bases). This CDR3 contains 14 residues. Germline CDR1 reads GTSNPN; CDR2 reads SVGIG (reference sequence). The CDR3 nucleotides are TGTGCCTGGAGTACCTCGCCGGGACTTTATGGCTGCACCTTC. Its protein product is CAWSTSPGLYGCTF.

J is TRBJ2-2 and V is TRBV15, with D uncertain. CDR1 is LNHNV and CDR2 is YYDKDF in the germline V gene (reference sequence). The length of the CDR3 is 12 residues. Deletions cut 6 bases from V and 2 bases from J, with 4 bases between. CDR3 residues: CATSSNTGELFF. The CDR3 nucleotides are TGTGCCACCAGTAGTAACACCGGGGAGCTGTTTTTT.

The rearrangement joins TRBV7-2 to TRBJ2-1, with D perhaps matching TRBD2 (6 bases). The CDR3 has 14 amino acids. Germline lookup yields CDR1 SGHTA and CDR2 FQGNSA. Between the trimmed V and J ends, which lost 5 bases and 9 bases, there was a span of 17 bases. DNA of the CDR3: TGTGCCAGCAGCCTCCGGGACTCTCTGGGTGAGCAGTTCTTC. Translating gives CASSLRDSLGEQFF.

The CDR3 loop is CASSLVLSPSTDTQYF. CDR3 bases: TGTGCCAGCAGCTTAGTTCTATCTCCGAGCACAGATACGCAGTATTTT. This chain uses TRBV7-9 with TRBJ2-3; no reliable D call. Trimming removed 1 base at V and 0 bases at J, with 11 bases between. CDR1 and CDR2 from the germline V gene are SEHNR and FQNEAQ (reference sequence). The CDR3 has 16 amino acids.